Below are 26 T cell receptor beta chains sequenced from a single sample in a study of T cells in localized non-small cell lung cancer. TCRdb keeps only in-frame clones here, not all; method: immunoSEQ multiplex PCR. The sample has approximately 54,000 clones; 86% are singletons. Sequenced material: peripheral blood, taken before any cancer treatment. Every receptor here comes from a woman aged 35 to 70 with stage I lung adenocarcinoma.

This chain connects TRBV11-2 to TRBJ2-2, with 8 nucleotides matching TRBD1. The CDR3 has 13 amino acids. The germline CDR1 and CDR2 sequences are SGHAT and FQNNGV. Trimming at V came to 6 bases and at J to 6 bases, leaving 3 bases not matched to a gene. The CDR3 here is CASRSTGAGELFF. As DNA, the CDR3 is TGTGCCAGCAGGTCGACAGGGGCCGGGGAGCTGTTTTTT.

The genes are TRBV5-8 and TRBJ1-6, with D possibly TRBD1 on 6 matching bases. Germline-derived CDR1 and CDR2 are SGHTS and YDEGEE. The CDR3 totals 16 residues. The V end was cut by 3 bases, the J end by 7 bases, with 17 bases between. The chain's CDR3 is CASSYSPGHINSPLHF. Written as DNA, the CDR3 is TGTGCCAGCAGCTACAGTCCGGGACACATCAATTCACCCCTCCACTTT. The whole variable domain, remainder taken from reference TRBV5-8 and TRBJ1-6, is EAGVTQSPTHLIKTRGQQATLRCSPISGHTSVYWYQQALGLGLQFLLWYDEGEERNRGNFPPRFSGRQFPNYSSELNVNALELEDSALYLCASSYSPGHINSPLHFGNGTRLTVT.

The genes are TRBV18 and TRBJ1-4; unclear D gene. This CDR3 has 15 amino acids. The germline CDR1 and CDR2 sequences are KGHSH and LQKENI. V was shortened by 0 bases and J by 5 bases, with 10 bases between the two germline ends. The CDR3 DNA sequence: TGTGCCAGCTCACCACCGAACTTAAAGAATGAAAAACTGTTTTTT. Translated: CASSPPNLKNEKLFF. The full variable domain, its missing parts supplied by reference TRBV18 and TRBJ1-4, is NAGVMQNPRHLVRRRGQEARLRCSPMKGHSHVYWYRQLPEEGLKFMVYLQKENIIDESGMPKERFSAEFPKEGPSILRIQQVVRGDSAAYFCASSPPNLKNEKLFFGSGTQLSVL.

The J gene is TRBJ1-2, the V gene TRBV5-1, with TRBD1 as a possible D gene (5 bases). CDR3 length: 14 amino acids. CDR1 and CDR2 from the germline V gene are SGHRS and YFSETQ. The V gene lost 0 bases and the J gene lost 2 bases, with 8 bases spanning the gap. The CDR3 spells CASSLAGQNYGYTF. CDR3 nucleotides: TGCGCCAGCAGCTTGGCCGGACAAAACTATGGCTACACCTTC.

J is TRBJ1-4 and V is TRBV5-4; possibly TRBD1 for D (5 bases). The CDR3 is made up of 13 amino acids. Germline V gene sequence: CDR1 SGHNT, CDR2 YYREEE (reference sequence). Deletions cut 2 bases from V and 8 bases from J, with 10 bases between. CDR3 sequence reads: CASSLKGREKLFF. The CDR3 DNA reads TGTGCCAGCAGCTTAAAGGGACGAGAAAAACTGTTTTTT.

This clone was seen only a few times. CDR3 in DNA: TGTGCCGTTGTGGACGGCTACGAGCAGTACTTC. Residues: CAVVDGYEQYF. The V gene is TRBV6-5, the J gene TRBJ2-7; D is uncertain. The CDR3 consists of 11 residues. Germline CDR1 is MNHEY and CDR2 is SVGAGI. V lost 11 bases and J lost 3, with 11 bases in between.

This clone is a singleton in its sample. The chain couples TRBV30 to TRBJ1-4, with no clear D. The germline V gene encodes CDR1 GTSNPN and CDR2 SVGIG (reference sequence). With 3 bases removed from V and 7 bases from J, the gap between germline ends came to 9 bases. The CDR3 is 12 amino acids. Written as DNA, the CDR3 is TGTGCCTGGAGCTTTGGCAGTGAAAAACTGTTTTTT. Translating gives CAWSFGSEKLFF.

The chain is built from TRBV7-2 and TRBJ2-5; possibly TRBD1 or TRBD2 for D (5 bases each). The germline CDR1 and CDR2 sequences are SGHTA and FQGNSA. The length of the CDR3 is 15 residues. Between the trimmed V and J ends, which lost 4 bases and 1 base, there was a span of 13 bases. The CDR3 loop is CASSSGTGFQETQYF. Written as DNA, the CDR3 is TGTGCCAGCAGCTCGGGAACAGGTTTCCAAGAGACCCAGTACTTC.

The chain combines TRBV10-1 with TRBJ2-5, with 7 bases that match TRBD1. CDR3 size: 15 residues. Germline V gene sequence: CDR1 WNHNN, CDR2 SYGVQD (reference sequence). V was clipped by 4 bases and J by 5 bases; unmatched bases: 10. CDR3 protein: CASSGQTGPGETQYF. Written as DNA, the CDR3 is TGCGCCAGCAGTGGACAGACAGGGCCCGGGGAGACCCAGTACTTC.

CDR3 DNA: TGTGCCAGCAGCTTACAAACAACAGGGGAAAAACTGTTTTTT. It encodes CASSLQTTGEKLFF. This chain connects TRBV11-2 to TRBJ1-4; TRBD1 might be the D (6 bases). From germline, CDR1 is SGHAT and CDR2 FQNNGV. V lost 2 bases, J lost 8 bases, and 12 bases lay in between. This CDR3 is 14 amino acids long. The complete variable domain, with remaining parts taken from reference TRBV11-2 and TRBJ1-4, reads EAGVAQSPRYKIIEKRQSVAFWCNPISGHATLYWYQQILGQGPKLLIQFQNNGVVDDSQLPKDRFSAERLKGVDSTLKIQPAKLEDSAVYLCASSLQTTGEKLFFGSGTQLSVL.

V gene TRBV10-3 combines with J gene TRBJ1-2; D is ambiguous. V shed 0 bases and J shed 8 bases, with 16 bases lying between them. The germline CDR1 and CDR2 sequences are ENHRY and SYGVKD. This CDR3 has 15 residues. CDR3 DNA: TGTGCCATCAGTGAGTCGAATTGGGGTAGTCGGGGCTACACCTTC. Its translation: CAISESNWGSRGYTF.

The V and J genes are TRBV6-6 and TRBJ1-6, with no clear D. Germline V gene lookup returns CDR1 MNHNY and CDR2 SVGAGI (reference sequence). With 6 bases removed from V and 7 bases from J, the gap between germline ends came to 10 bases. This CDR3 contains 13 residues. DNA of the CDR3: TGTGCCAGCAGAGCCGGGCTCAATTCACCCCTCCACTTT. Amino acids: CASRAGLNSPLHF.

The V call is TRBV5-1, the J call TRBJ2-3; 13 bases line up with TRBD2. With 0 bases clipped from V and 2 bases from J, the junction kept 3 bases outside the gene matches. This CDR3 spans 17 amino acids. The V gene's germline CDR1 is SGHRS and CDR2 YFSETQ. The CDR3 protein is CASSLGTSGGNTDTQYF. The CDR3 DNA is TGCGCCAGCAGCTTGGGGACTAGCGGGGGAAACACAGATACGCAGTATTTT.

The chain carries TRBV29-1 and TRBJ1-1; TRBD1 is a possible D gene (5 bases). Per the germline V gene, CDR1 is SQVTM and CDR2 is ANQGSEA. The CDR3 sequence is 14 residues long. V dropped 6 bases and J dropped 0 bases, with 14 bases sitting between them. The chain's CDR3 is CSVKTRTLNTEAFF. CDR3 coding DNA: TGCAGCGTCAAAACCCGGACACTGAACACTGAAGCTTTCTTT.

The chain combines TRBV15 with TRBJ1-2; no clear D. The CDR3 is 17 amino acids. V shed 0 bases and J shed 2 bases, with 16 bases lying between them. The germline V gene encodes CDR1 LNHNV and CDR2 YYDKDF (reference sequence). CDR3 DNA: TGTGCCACCAGCAGAGAATTGGGCCGAGGACTAAACTATGGCTACACCTTC. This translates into CATSRELGRGLNYGYTF.

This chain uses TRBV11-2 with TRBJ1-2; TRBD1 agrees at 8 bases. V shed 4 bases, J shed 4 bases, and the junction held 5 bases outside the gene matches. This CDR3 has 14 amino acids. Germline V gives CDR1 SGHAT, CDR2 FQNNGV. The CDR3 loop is CASSSGQGRYGYTF. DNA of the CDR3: TGTGCCAGCAGCTCCGGACAGGGCCGCTATGGCTACACCTTC.

CDR3 sequence (DNA): TGTGCCAGCAGTTTGAGCGGGGGCTGGGGGGAGACCCAGTACTTC. This gives the protein CASSLSGGWGETQYF. The rearrangement joins TRBV27 to TRBJ2-5; 8 nucleotides match TRBD2. This CDR3 contains 15 residues. The trim removed 3 bases at V and 5 bases at J, leaving 8 bases unmatched. Looked up from germline, CDR1 is MNHEY and CDR2 is SMNVEV (reference sequence).

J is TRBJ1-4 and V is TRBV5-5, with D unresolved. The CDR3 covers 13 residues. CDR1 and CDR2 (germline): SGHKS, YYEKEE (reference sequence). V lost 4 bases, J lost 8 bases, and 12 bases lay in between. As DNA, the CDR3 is TGTGCCAGCAGCCTGGCAGGCCCCGAAAAACTGTTTTTT. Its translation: CASSLAGPEKLFF.

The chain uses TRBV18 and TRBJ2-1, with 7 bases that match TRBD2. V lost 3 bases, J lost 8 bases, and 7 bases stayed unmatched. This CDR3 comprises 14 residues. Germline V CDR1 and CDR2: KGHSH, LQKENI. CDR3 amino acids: CASSPDPGRDEQFF. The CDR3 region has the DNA TGTGCCAGCTCACCTGACCCGGGGAGGGATGAGCAGTTCTTC.

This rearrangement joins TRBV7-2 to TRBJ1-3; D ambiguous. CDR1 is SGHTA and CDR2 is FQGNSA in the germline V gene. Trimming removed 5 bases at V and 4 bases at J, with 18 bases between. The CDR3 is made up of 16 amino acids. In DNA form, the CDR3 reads TGTGCCAGCAGCCCCACGATCGGGTCGCCAGGAAACACCATATATTTT. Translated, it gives CASSPTIGSPGNTIYF. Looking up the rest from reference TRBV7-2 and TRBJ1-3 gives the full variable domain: GAGVSQSPSNKVTEKGKDVELRCDPISGHTALYWYRQSLGQGLEFLIYFQGNSAPDKSGLPSDRFSAERTGGSVSTLTIQRTQQEDSAVYLCASSPTIGSPGNTIYFGEGSWLTVV.

CDR3 in amino acids: CASSPPAGQKAGELFF. CDR3 in DNA: TGTGCCAGCAGCCCCCCGGCGGGACAGAAGGCCGGGGAGCTGTTTTTT. The chain couples TRBV9 to TRBJ2-2; D might be TRBD1 (7 bases). CDR1 and CDR2 (germline): SGDLS, YYNGEE. Trimming removed 4 bases at V and 6 bases at J, with 19 bases between. CDR3 size: 16 residues. The full variable domain, rest sourced from reference TRBV9 and TRBJ2-2, is DSGVTQTPKHLITATGQRVTLRCSPRSGDLSVYWYQQSLDQGLQFLIQYYNGEERAKGNILERFSAQQFPDLHSELNLSSLELGDSALYFCASSPPAGQKAGELFFGEGSRLTVL.

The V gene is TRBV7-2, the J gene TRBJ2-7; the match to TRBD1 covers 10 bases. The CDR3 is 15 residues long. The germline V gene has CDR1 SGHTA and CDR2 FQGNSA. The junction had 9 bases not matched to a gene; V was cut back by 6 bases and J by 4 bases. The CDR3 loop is CASSLTGGHWYEQYF. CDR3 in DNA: TGTGCCAGCAGTTTGACAGGGGGCCATTGGTACGAGCAGTACTTC.

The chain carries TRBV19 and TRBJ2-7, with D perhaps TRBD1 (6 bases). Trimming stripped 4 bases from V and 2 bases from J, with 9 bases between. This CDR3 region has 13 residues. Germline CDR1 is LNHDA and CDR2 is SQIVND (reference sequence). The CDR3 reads CASSTGQPYEQYF. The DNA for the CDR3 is TGTGCCAGTAGTACCGGACAGCCCTACGAGCAGTACTTC.

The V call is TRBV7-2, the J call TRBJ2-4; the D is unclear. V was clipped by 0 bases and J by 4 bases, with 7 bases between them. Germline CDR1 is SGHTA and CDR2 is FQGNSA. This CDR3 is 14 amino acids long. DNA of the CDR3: TGTGCCAGCAGCTTAGCCCCTGGGAAAAACATTCAGTACTTC. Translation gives CASSLAPGKNIQYF.

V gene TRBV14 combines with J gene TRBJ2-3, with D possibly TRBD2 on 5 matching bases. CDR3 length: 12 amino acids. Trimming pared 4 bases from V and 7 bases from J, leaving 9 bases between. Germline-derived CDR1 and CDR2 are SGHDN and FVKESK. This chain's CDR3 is CASSPEGYTQYF. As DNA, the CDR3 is TGTGCCAGCAGCCCCGAGGGCTATACGCAGTATTTT.

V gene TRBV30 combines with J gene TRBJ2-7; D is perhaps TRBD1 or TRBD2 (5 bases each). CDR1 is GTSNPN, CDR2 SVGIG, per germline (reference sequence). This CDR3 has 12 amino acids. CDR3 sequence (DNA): TGTCTTCTTCGGGGCTCCCGGGGCGAGCAGTACTTC. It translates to CLLRGSRGEQYF.